This TCR beta chain was retrieved from a study of beta chain features in type 1 diabetes. General study findings and limits: Relative to healthy donors, patients appeared to have naive, central memory and Treg TCRB repertoires that were more similar. Moderate but significant shortening of TCRB CDR3s was recorded in all four CD4+ subsets from Type 1 diabetes patients. In these data, an HLA type influence on TCRB rearrangement remained unresolved. More deletions and fewer insertions at VDJ junctions were found in patients with type 1 diabetes.

Isolated RNA was reverse transcribed in full, so expressed TCRB transcripts were sequenced. Libraries were prepared by immunoSEQ multiplex PCR; TCRdb keeps only in-frame clonotypes and omits some of them. The sample contains 900,000 or so clones, 15% to 20% of which appear only once. Turning to this clone: Its antigen is still unknown.

The specimen was naive CD4+ T cells from blood. The receptor was derived from a woman aged 18-29 years in good health.

The DNA for the CDR3 is TGCGCCAGCAGCTCCGGGACTAGCGGGAGTAGGGAGACCCAGTACTTC. Its translation is CASSSGTSGSRETQYF. V gene TRBV5-1 combines with J gene TRBJ2-5; 14 bases map to TRBD2. The CDR3 extends over 16 amino acids. CDR1 SGHRS and CDR2 YFSETQ come from the germline V gene. Trimming removed 3 bases from V and 5 bases from J; junction bases left unmatched: 6.